This T cell receptor (beta chain) was found in a study of blood T cell repertoires in COVID-19. Per the study methods: Nucleated cell counts were estimated from reference gene primer amplification. Assay: immunoSEQ multiplex PCR; the TCRdb copy retains only in-frame clones and omits some. For V, J and clone size, that table is used; D and trimming come from the DNA. The sample holds about 210,000 clones, roughly 85% seen once. The CDR3 runs to 15 residues. The germline CDR1 and CDR2 sequences are LNHDA and SQIVND (reference sequence). V shed 2 bases and J shed 4 bases, with 14 bases lying between them.

The TCR comes from a woman aged 65 to 85 with COVID-19, enrolled during active disease. The sample taken for sequencing was peripheral blood. The chain employs TRBV19 and TRBJ1-2; D gene unclear. The CDR3 sequence is CASSITRQGSYGYTF. CDR3 DNA: TGTGCCAGTAGTATAACGAGGCAAGGATCCTATGGCTACACCTTC.